The subject of this entry is one T cell receptor (beta chain). Sequencing used immunoSEQ multiplex PCR; TCRdb keeps in-frame clones, though not all of them. The data hold hundreds of thousands of clones, with roughly nine tenths observed a single time. The CDR3 sequence is 16 residues long. V lost 6 bases to trimming and J lost 5 bases, with 22 bases between them. Germline CDR1 reads LNHDA; CDR2 reads SQIVND (reference sequence). The sample comes from a study of blood T cell repertoires in COVID-19. Overall study context: Nucleic acid was either cDNA or gDNA, and it came from T cells, B-cell-depleted T cells, or PBMCs.

Cohorts were determined from participant-reported clinical history. Recovered participants had two consecutive negative NP/OP PCR tests, healthcare professional clearance, or symptom resolution. The receptor's source is a man aged 60-69 years who had recovered from COVID-19. Sequencing was carried out using PBMCs or T cells enriched from blood (not recorded which). V usage is TRBV19 and J usage is TRBJ1-2; possible D gene TRBD1, 6 bases. In nucleotides, the CDR3 is TGTGCCAGTAGCAGGACAGCAAACAGGGCCTCTTATGGCTACACCTTC. Translated, it gives CASSRTANRASYGYTF.